Here is one T cell receptor beta chain with its context. Its antigen is unknown. The data were obtained in a study of CD8 T cells in Susac syndrome. The study's findings and limits: As the study acknowledged, the number of individuals in its TCR sequencing and HLA analysis was relatively small.

A quantity of about 0.5 to 1 ug RNA underwent reverse transcription using random hexamers. Amplification of TCR beta CDR3 by immunoSEQ multiplex PCR spanned 54 Vbeta and 13 Jbeta. In TCRdb, the immunoSEQ multiplex PCR reads were re-called with MiXCR into one record per CDR3 protein. The sample lists 20,000 or so distinct CDR3 sequences; 85% to 95% were seen once. Trimming took off 4 bases at V and 3 bases at J, with 4 bases between the two ends. This CDR3 comprises 11 residues. In germline, CDR1 is SGHAT, CDR2 FQNNGV. The TCR sequence derives from a human donor in good health. This sequence joins TRBV11-2 and TRBJ2-7, with D unresolved. The material sequenced was CD8+ T cells from PBMCs. The DNA for the CDR3 is TGTGCCAGCAGCTCCCACTACGAGCAGTACTTC. It encodes CASSSHYEQYF.